The sequence of this T cell receptor (beta chain) was determined in a study of blood T cell repertoires in COVID-19. As for the study in general: T cells, B-cell-depleted T cells, or PBMCs supplied cDNA or gDNA.

Original handling: Estimates of nucleated cell counts were drawn from the amplification of reference gene primers. Some clones are missing from TCRdb's copy, which holds only in-frame ones; the method was immunoSEQ multiplex PCR. V and J calls plus clone size are reproduced from that table; the DNA served to infer D and trimming. The sample holds about 100,000 clones; more than 65% are singletons and the top ten take about a sixth. The CDR3 has 13 amino acids. V was clipped by 1 base and J by 3 bases, with 6 bases between them. The chain joins TRBV12-3 or TRBV12-4 to TRBJ2-5; D possibly corresponds to TRBD2 (6 bases). This clonotype was obtained from a woman of 80 years or more with active or convalescent COVID-19. The sequenced sample consisted of peripheral blood. CDR3 bases: TGTGCCAGCAGTTTAGGGGGGGAAGAGACCCAGTACTTC. Amino acid sequence: CASSLGGEETQYF.